These 28 T cell receptor beta chains came from one sample sequenced in a study of early T cells in non-severe SARS-CoV-2 infection. One entry per CDR3 protein, called by TCRdb with MiXCR from the 5' RACE reads. The table shows more than 65,000 distinct CDR3 sequences, with about 13% occurring only once. The sequenced material came from whole blood. These receptors came from an adult who was a healthcare worker with PCR-confirmed SARS-CoV-2 infection or an uninfected control (not recorded which).

Many counts were recorded for this clonotype. The J gene is TRBJ1-2, the V gene TRBV7-6; 7 bases are shared with TRBD1. The CDR3 spans 14 residues. CDR1 is SGHVS and CDR2 is FNYEAQ in the germline V gene. The J segment lost 7 bases and the V segment lost 5 bases, leaving 10 bases of the junction unmatched. CDR3 sequence reads: CASSPQTGKTGYTF. The CDR3 DNA sequence: TGTGCCAGCAGCCCCCAGACAGGGAAGACTGGCTACACCTTC.

This clonotype has more than one count but fewer than ten. V gene TRBV19 combines with J gene TRBJ1-5, with D possibly being TRBD1 (6 bases). Germline CDR1 and CDR2: LNHDA and SQIVND (reference sequence). The CDR3 contains 15 residues. Trimming pared 4 bases from V and 0 bases from J, leaving 10 bases between. This chain's CDR3 is CASSTRGYSNQPQHF. The CDR3 bases are TGTGCCAGTAGTACCAGGGGATATAGCAATCAGCCCCAGCATTTT. Based on the CDR3 plus reference TRBV19 and TRBJ1-5, the full variable domain is DGGITQSPKYLFRKEGQNVTLSCEQNLNHDAMYWYRQDPGQGLRLIYYSQIVNDFQKGDIAEGYSVSREKKESFPLTVTSAQKNPTAFYLCASSTRGYSNQPQHFGDGTRLSIL.

This clonotype has a count of ten or more. J is TRBJ2-3 and V is TRBV9, with D perhaps TRBD1 or TRBD2 (5 bases each). V was trimmed by 7 bases and J by 4 bases, leaving 7 bases between them. Germline V gives CDR1 SGDLS, CDR2 YYNGEE. The CDR3 loop spans 11 amino acids. DNA of the CDR3: TGTGCCAGCGAGGGGCCAGATACGCAGTATTTT. This gives the protein CASEGPDTQYF.

The CDR3: CSVDPGGNTEAFF. The CDR3 DNA is TGCAGCGTAGACCCGGGGGGGAACACTGAAGCTTTCTTT. The chain carries TRBV29-1 and TRBJ1-1, with TRBD1 as a possible D gene (5 bases). V was clipped by 6 bases and J by 1 base, with 12 bases between them. Germline V gene lookup returns CDR1 SQVTM and CDR2 ANQGSEA. The CDR3 runs 13 residues.

This clonotype was picked up many times. V and J are TRBV27 and TRBJ1-2; TRBD1 agrees at 7 bases. Germline lookup yields CDR1 MNHEY and CDR2 SMNVEV (reference sequence). The V and J ends lost 4 bases and 6 bases, in that order; junction bases with no gene match: 8. This CDR3 region has 14 residues. The CDR3 DNA reads as TGTGCCAGCAGTTACAGACAGGGCGTCAATGGCTACACCTTC. Protein product: CASSYRQGVNGYTF.

This clonotype was found many times. The rearrangement uses TRBV6-2 or TRBV6-3 and TRBJ2-1; 7 bases fit TRBD2. The CDR3 sequence is 14 residues long. V dropped 8 bases and J dropped 9; count of bases not matched to a gene: 13. Germline V gene lookup returns CDR1 MNHEY and CDR2 SVGEGT. In nucleotides, the CDR3 is TGTGCCAGCGCGACTAGCCGGAGATTTGGTGAGCAGTTCTTC. The encoded protein is CASATSRRFGEQFF.

This clonotype was seen ten or more times. A read error may produce the germline difference seen at one junction end. The V call is TRBV6-2 or TRBV6-3, the J call TRBJ1-1; 7 bases fit TRBD1. The germline gives CDR1 MNHEY, CDR2 SVGEGT. This CDR3 is 13 amino acids long. CDR3 protein: CASSSLTNRGLGF. The CDR3 nucleotides read TGTGCCAGCAGTTCTCTGACCAACAGGGGATTAGGTTTT.

The chain is built from TRBV6-1 and TRBJ2-2; D is possibly TRBD1 (6 bases). The CDR3 length is 16 residues. Deletions cut 6 bases from V and 3 bases from J, with 17 bases between. Germline V gives CDR1 MNHNS, CDR2 SASEGT. The CDR3 region is CASSRGWVLDTGELFF. The CDR3 DNA is TGTGCCAGCAGCAGGGGTTGGGTTTTGGACACCGGGGAGCTGTTTTTT.

A few counts support this clonotype. V and J are TRBV10-3 and TRBJ2-5; D gene unclear. The germline CDR1 and CDR2 sequences are ENHRY and SYGVKD. The CDR3 loop spans 13 amino acids. V dropped 5 bases and J dropped 4 bases, with 11 bases sitting between them. CDR3: CAISTDGLETQYF. As DNA, the CDR3 is TGTGCCATCAGTACGGACGGATTAGAGACCCAGTACTTC.

CDR3 nucleotide sequence: TGCAGCGTTACTATGAACGAGCAGTACTTC. The encoded protein is CSVTMNEQYF. The chain recombines TRBV29-1 with TRBJ2-7; no definite D call. Germline CDR1 SQVTM, CDR2 ANQGSEA. This CDR3 comprises 10 residues. Trimming took off 5 bases at V and 5 bases at J, with 7 bases between the two ends.

This clonotype has at least ten counts. The chain joins TRBV11-2 to TRBJ1-4; D is possibly TRBD1 (6 bases). CDR1 is SGHAT, CDR2 FQNNGV, per germline. This CDR3 is 14 amino acids long. Trimming cost V 4 bases and J 11 bases, with 17 bases left between them. The CDR3 region is CASSSIDGGRKLFF. The DNA for the CDR3 is TGTGCCAGCAGCTCTATCGATGGGGGGCGGAAACTGTTTTTT.

V usage is TRBV12-3 or TRBV12-4 and J usage is TRBJ2-7; the D gene could be TRBD1 or TRBD2 (5 bases each). The CDR3 loop spans 14 amino acids. V was cut by 2 bases and J by 4 bases, with 12 bases left in between. The CDR3 DNA follows: TGTGCCAGCAGTTTAAGTCTGGGGGTGTACGAGCAGTACTTC. Protein sequence: CASSLSLGVYEQYF.

The gene calls are TRBV2 and TRBJ1-4; 7 bases agree with TRBD1. This CDR3 has 15 amino acids. Germline assignment: CDR1 SNHLY and CDR2 FYNNEI. With V trimmed by 4 bases and J by 4 bases, 6 bases remained unmatched. The CDR3 loop reads CASSVKGQFNEKLFF. In DNA, the CDR3 is TGTGCCAGCAGTGTAAAGGGACAGTTTAATGAAAAACTGTTTTTT.

The chain has TRBV6-2 or TRBV6-3 and TRBJ2-2; 7 nucleotides match TRBD1. The CDR3 totals 16 residues. With 7 bases clipped from V and 5 bases from J, the junction kept 13 bases outside the gene matches. Germline CDR1 and CDR2: MNHEY and SVGEGT. The CDR3 region has the DNA TGTGCCAGCACCTACTACCGACAGGGCGGGACCGGGGAGCTGTTTTTT. Amino acids: CASTYYRQGGTGELFF.

The chain recombines TRBV27 with TRBJ1-1, with 7 bases fitting TRBD1. The V and J ends lost 8 bases and 5 bases, in that order; junction bases with no gene match: 5. Germline CDR1 is MNHEY and CDR2 is SMNVEV (reference sequence). CDR3 length: 12 amino acids. This chain's CDR3 is CASAHRGTEAFF. As DNA, the CDR3 is TGTGCCAGCGCCCACAGGGGAACTGAAGCTTTCTTT.

This clonotype appeared many times. The chain is built from TRBV6-6 and TRBJ2-5; D may match TRBD1 or TRBD2 (6 bases each). The CDR3 is 13 amino acids. Germline V gene sequence: CDR1 MNHNY, CDR2 SVGAGI (reference sequence). Trimming left V 7 bases short and J 5 bases short, with 14 bases between. The CDR3, as DNA: TGTGCCAGCATTCGGGGGCCTGGGGAGACCCAGTACTTC. This encodes CASIRGPGETQYF.

The chain is built from TRBV29-1 and TRBJ1-1; a weak D match, TRBD1 (6 bases). Between the trimmed V and J ends, which lost 3 bases and 1 base, there was a span of 12 bases. Per germline, CDR1 SQVTM and CDR2 ANQGSEA. This CDR3 is built from 14 residues. The CDR3 sequence is CSVELRTANTEAFF. In DNA form, the CDR3 reads TGCAGCGTTGAGCTGAGGACAGCGAACACTGAAGCTTTCTTT.

This clonotype showed up many times. V gene TRBV7-6 combines with J gene TRBJ2-7; 8 bases are a match to TRBD1. V gave up 8 bases and J gave up 4 bases; unmatched junction bases: 1. CDR1 SGHVS and CDR2 FNYEAQ come from the germline V gene. The CDR3 consists of 11 residues. The CDR3 loop reads CASGQGYEQYF. The CDR3 region has the DNA TGTGCCAGCGGACAGGGATACGAGCAGTACTTC.

The chain has TRBV7-2 and TRBJ2-2; D is possibly TRBD1 (5 bases). This CDR3 has 15 residues. With 1 base removed from V and 5 bases from J, the gap between germline ends came to 11 bases. Germline V gene sequence: CDR1 SGHTA, CDR2 FQGNSA. Here the CDR3 reads CASSLGQRRTGELFF. In DNA form, the CDR3 reads TGTGCCAGCAGCTTAGGACAGAGGAGAACCGGGGAGCTGTTTTTT.

This clonotype was picked up a small number of times. The rearrangement joins TRBV29-1 to TRBJ2-7; maybe TRBD2 (5 bases). The germline V gene has CDR1 SQVTM and CDR2 ANQGSEA. The length of the CDR3 is 11 residues. CDR3 DNA: TGCGTGGCGGGCCAGTACTACGAGCAGTACTTC. This encodes CVAGQYYEQYF.

This clonotype was counted ten times or more. This chain joins TRBV12-3 or TRBV12-4 and TRBJ1-4; TRBD1 agrees at 7 bases. After removal of 6 bases from V and 11 bases from J, the junction contained 12 bases not matched to a gene. The CDR3 runs 14 residues. For the CDR3, the DNA is TGTGCCAGCAGCCTGGCCCAGACAGGGAGTAAACTGTTTTTT. Its translation: CASSLAQTGSKLFF.

This rearrangement joins TRBV5-6 to TRBJ1-2; D might be TRBD1 (5 bases). Between the trimmed V and J ends, which lost 4 bases and 5 bases, there was a span of 15 bases. Germline-derived CDR1 and CDR2 are SGHDT and YYEEEE. This CDR3 comprises 14 residues. CDR3 nucleotide sequence: TGTGCCAGCAGCCCGACAGTATCCATGTATGGCTACACCTTC. Translated, it gives CASSPTVSMYGYTF.

The V call is TRBV20-1, the J call TRBJ2-3; the D is unclear. CDR1 DFQATT and CDR2 SNEGSKA come from the germline V gene (reference sequence). The CDR3 has 10 amino acids. The V end lost 6 bases, the J end lost 5 bases, and 6 bases lay between the germline ends. DNA for the CDR3: TGCAGTGCCCCCAAAGATACGCAGTATTTT. This gives the protein CSAPKDTQYF.

V gene TRBV7-2 combines with J gene TRBJ1-1; D ambiguous. Germline CDR1 reads SGHTA; CDR2 reads FQGNSA. Deletions cut 6 bases from V and 3 bases from J, with 8 bases between. The CDR3 is made up of 12 amino acids. This CDR3 reads CASRKKDTEAFF. In nucleotides, the CDR3 is TGTGCCAGCAGGAAAAAGGACACTGAAGCTTTCTTT.

This clonotype was recorded a few times. This rearrangement joins TRBV7-8 to TRBJ2-1; D might be TRBD2 (5 bases). Between the trimmed V and J ends, which lost 1 base and 9 bases, there was a span of 16 bases. The CDR3 spans 15 residues. CDR1 and CDR2 (germline): SGHVS, FQNEAQ. The CDR3 protein is CASSLVLGEYGEQFF. The CDR3 DNA reads as TGTGCCAGCAGCTTAGTTTTGGGAGAGTATGGTGAGCAGTTCTTC.

This clonotype has a count of ten or more. The rearrangement uses TRBV5-1 and TRBJ2-2, with 8 bases identical to TRBD1. The junction had 5 bases not matched to a gene; V was cut back by 0 bases and J by 1 base. This CDR3 is 17 amino acids long. In germline, CDR1 is SGHRS, CDR2 YFSETQ. For the CDR3, the DNA is TGCGCCAGCAGCTTGGAAGGCGGGACAGGGAACACCGGGGAGCTGTTTTTT. Its translation: CASSLEGGTGNTGELFF.

The chain combines TRBV28 with TRBJ2-7, with D possibly being TRBD2 (5 bases). V was pared by 5 bases and J by 3 bases, with 11 bases between. Germline CDR1 and CDR2: MDHEN and SYDVKM. CDR3 size: 13 residues. The CDR3 DNA reads as TGTGCCAGCAGTGGACTGGGGATCTACGAGCAGTACTTC. It specifies CASSGLGIYEQYF. Full variable domain (remainder filled in from reference TRBV28 and TRBJ2-7): DVKVTQSSRYLVKRTGEKVFLECVQDMDHENMFWYRQDPGLGLRLIYFSYDVKMKEKGDIPEGYSVSREKKERFSLILESASTNQTSMYLCASSGLGIYEQYFGPGTRLTVT.

The CDR3 region has the DNA TGTGCCAGCAGCCAAGAAACGGGCACTGAAGCTTTCTTT. This gives the protein CASSQETGTEAFF. The genes are TRBV7-9 and TRBJ1-1; D gene ambiguous. The germline V and J ends were trimmed by 5 bases and 4 bases, with 11 bases remaining between them. The CDR3 has 13 amino acids. Germline V lookup: CDR1 SEHNR, CDR2 FQNEAQ (reference sequence).